The clone carrying this T cell receptor (beta chain) occurred once. Its antigen is unknown. Specified treatment: treatment-naive control, cytoreductive nephrectomy. Clear cell pathology was present in this patient's renal cell carcinoma. Sequenced control tumors were from 11 males and a handful of females, median age around 50. This entry belongs to a study of radiation and T cells in renal cell carcinoma. The study's findings and limits: Sampling covered only around 1 g of each tumor. Irradiated tumors had higher TCR clonality than control tumors.

The CDR3 spans 13 residues. Germline-derived CDR1 and CDR2 are GTSNPN and SVGIG (reference sequence). Clones were read by immunoSEQ multiplex PCR, and TCRdb kept only the in-frame ones, dropping some. Of around 17,000 clones detected, 58% appear once; the ten largest clones hold 9.5% to 10%. This TCR was recovered from a man in his forties with renal cell carcinoma. The rearrangement joins TRBV30 to TRBJ2-7; D is perhaps TRBD1 or TRBD2 (7 bases each). The sample consisted of tumor tissue, taken from a patient whose treatment was nephrectomy without radiotherapy. CDR3 sequence (DNA): TGTGCTTGCGCGGGAGACAGGGTCTACGAGCAGTACTTC. This translates into CACAGDRVYEQYF.